This TCR beta chain was observed in a study of post-analysis software for immune sequencing data. Sequencing libraries made from TCR beta cDNA carried unique molecular identifiers. TCRdb independently ran MiXCR on the PCR reads; one entry per CDR3 protein. The sample holds hundreds of thousands of distinct CDR3 sequences, roughly three fifths seen once. This TCR was recovered from a girl aged 2 to 10 with multiple sclerosis. The sample comprised blood.

CDR3 DNA sequence: TGCGCCAGTCATCTCACAGGGGTCGGGGGCACTGAAGCTTTCTTT. The encoded protein is CASHLTGVGGTEAFF. The V and J genes are TRBV5-1 and TRBJ1-1; 7 nucleotides line up with TRBD1. The V and J ends lost 8 bases and 4 bases, in that order; junction bases with no gene match: 14. This CDR3 is 15 amino acids long. CDR1 is SGHRS and CDR2 is YFSETQ in the germline V gene. The full variable domain, completed using reference TRBV5-1 and TRBJ1-1, is KAGVTQTPRYLIKTRGQQVTLSCSPISGHRSVSWYQQTPGQGLQFLFEYFSETQRNKGNFPGRFSGRQFSNSRSEMNVSTLELGDSALYLCASHLTGVGGTEAFFGQGTRLTVV.